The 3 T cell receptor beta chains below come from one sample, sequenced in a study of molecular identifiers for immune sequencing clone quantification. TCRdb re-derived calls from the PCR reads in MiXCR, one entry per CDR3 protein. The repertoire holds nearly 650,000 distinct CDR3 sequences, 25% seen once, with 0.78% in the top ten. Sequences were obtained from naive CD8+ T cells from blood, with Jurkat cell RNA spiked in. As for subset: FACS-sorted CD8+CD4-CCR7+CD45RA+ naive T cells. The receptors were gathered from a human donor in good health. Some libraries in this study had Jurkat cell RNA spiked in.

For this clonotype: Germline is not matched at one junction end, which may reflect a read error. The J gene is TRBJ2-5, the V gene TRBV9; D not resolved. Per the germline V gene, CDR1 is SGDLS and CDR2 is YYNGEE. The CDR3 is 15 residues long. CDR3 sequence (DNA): TGTGCCAGCAGCGTAGGGACCTCAGGAAAAGAGCCCCAGTACTTC. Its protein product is CASSVGTSGKEPQYF.

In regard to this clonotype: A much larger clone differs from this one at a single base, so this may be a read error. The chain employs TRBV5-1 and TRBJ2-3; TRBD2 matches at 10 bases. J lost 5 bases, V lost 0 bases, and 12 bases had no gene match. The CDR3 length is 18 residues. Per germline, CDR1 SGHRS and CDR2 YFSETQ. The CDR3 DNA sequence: TGCGCCAGCAGCTTGGAAACTAGCGGGGTTTGGGGCATAGATACGCAGTATTTT. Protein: CASSLETSGVWGIDTQYF.

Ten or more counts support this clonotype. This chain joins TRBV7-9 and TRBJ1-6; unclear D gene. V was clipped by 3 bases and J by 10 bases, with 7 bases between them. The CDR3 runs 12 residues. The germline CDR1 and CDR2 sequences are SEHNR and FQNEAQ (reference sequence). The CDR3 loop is CASSFEGSPLHF. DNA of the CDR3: TGTGCCAGCAGCTTTGAGGGCTCACCCCTCCACTTT.